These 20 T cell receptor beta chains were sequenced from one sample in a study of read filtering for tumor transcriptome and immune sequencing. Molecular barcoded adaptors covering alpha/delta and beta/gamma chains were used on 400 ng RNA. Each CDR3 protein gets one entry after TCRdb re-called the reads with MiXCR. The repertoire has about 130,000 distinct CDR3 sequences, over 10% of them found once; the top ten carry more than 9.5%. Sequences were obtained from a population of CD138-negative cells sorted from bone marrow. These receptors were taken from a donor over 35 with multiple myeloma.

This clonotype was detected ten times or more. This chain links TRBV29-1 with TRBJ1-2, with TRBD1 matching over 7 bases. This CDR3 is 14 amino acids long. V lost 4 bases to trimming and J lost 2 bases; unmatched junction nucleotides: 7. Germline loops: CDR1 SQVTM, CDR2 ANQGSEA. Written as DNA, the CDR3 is TGCAGCGTTGCCCAGACAGGGTCCAACTATGGCTACACCTTC. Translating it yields CSVAQTGSNYGYTF.

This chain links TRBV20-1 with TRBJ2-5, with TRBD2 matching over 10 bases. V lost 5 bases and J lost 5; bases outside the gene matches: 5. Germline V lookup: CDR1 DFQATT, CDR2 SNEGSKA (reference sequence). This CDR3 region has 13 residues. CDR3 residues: CSAQAGGRETQYF. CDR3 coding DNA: TGCAGTGCTCAAGCGGGGGGGCGGGAGACCCAGTACTTC.

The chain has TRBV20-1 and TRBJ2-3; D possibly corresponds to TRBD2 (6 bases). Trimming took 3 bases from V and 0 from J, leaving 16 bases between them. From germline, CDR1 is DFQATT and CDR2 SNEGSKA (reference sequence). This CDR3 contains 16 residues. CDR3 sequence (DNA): TGCAGTGCTAGTGGTGGGACGAGCGGGAGCACAGATACGCAGTATTTT. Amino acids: CSASGGTSGSTDTQYF.

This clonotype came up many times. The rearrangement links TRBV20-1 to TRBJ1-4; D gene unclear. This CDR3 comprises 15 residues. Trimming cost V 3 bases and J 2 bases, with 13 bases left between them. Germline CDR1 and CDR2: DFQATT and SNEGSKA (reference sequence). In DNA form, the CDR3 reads TGCAGTGCTAGGGTACAGCGGATGACTAATGAAAAACTGTTTTTT. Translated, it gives CSARVQRMTNEKLFF.

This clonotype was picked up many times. In nucleotides, the CDR3 is TGTGCCAGCAGCGCGGGACTAGCGGTCCACAATGAGCAGTTCTTC. It codes for CASSAGLAVHNEQFF. The genes are TRBV9 and TRBJ2-1; 11 bases fit TRBD2. CDR1 is SGDLS and CDR2 is YYNGEE in the germline V gene. V shed 3 bases, J shed 5 bases, and the junction held 4 bases outside the gene matches. The CDR3 has 15 residues.

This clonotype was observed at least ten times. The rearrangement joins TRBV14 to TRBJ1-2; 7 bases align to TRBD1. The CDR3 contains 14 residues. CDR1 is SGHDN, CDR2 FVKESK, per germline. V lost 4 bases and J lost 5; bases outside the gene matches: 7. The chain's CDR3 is CASSRTGTAYGYTF. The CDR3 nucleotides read TGTGCCAGCAGCCGAACCGGGACAGCTTATGGCTACACCTTC.

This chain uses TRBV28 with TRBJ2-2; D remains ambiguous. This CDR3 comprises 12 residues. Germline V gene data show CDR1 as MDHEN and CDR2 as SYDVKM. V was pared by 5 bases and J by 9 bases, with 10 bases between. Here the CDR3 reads CASSLSTWELFF. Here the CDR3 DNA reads TGTGCCAGCAGTCTCTCGACTTGGGAGCTGTTTTTT.

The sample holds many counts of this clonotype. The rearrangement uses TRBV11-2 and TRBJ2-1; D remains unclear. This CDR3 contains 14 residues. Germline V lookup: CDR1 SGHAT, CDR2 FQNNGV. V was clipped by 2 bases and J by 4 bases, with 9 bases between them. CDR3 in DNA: TGTGCCAGCAGCTTATCCACGGGTTACAATGAGCAGTTCTTC. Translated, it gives CASSLSTGYNEQFF.

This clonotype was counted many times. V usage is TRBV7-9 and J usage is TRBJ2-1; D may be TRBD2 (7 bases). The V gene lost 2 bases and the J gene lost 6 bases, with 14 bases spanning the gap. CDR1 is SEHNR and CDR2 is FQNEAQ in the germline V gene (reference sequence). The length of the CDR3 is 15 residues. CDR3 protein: CASSLRGGQVNEQFF. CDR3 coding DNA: TGTGCCAGCAGCTTAAGGGGGGGCCAGGTCAATGAGCAGTTCTTC.

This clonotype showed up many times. CDR3 nucleotide sequence: TGCGCCAGCAGCTTGGTTCCAGGGGGCAATGAGCAGTTCTTC. Translating it yields CASSLVPGGNEQFF. This sequence joins TRBV5-1 and TRBJ2-1; 7 nucleotides line up with TRBD1. Germline CDR1 and CDR2: SGHRS and YFSETQ. This CDR3 is built from 14 residues. V was clipped by 0 bases and J by 6 bases; unmatched bases: 3.

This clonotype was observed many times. The CDR3: CASQEGIIPNQPQHF. CDR3 in DNA: TGTGCCAGTCAGGAAGGGATCATACCCAATCAGCCCCAGCATTTT. The V call is TRBV19, the J call TRBJ1-5; D not resolved. The CDR3 length is 15 residues. Per germline, CDR1 LNHDA and CDR2 SQIVND (reference sequence). V was trimmed by 8 bases and J by 3 bases, leaving 17 bases between them.

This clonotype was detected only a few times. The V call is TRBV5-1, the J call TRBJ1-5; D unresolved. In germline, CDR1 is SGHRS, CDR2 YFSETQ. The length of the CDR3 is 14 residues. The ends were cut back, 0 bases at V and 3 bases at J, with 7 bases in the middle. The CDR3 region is CASSLDGSNQPQHF. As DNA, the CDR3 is TGCGCCAGCAGCTTGGACGGTTCCAATCAGCCCCAGCATTTT. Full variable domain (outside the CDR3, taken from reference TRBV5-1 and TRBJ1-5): KAGVTQTPRYLIKTRGQQVTLSCSPISGHRSVSWYQQTPGQGLQFLFEYFSETQRNKGNFPGRFSGRQFSNSRSEMNVSTLELGDSALYLCASSLDGSNQPQHFGDGTRLSIL.

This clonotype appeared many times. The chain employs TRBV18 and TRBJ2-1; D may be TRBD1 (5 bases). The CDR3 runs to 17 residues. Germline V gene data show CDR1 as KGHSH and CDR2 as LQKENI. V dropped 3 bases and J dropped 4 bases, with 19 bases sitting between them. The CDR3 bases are TGTGCCAGCTCACCCCTGCGGACAAAAGAAGTATACAATGAGCAGTTCTTC. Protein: CASSPLRTKEVYNEQFF.

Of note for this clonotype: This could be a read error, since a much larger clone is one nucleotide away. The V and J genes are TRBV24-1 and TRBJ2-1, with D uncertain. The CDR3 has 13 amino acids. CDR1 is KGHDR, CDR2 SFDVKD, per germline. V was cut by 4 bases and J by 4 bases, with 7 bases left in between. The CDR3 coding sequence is TGTGCCACCAGTGAATGGACGTACAATGAGCAGTTCTTC. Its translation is CATSEWTYNEQFF.

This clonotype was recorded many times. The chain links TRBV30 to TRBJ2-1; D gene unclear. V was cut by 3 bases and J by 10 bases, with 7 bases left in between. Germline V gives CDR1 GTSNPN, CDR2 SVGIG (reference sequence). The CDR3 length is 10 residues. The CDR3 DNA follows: TGTGCCTGGAGCATGAGGGAGCAGTTCTTC. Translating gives CAWSMREQFF. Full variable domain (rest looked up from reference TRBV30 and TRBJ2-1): SQTIHQWPATLVQPVGSPLSLECTVEGTSNPNLYWYRQAAGRGLQLLFYSVGIGQISSEVPQNLSASRPQDRQFILSSKKLLLSDSGFYLCAWSMREQFFGPGTRLTVL.

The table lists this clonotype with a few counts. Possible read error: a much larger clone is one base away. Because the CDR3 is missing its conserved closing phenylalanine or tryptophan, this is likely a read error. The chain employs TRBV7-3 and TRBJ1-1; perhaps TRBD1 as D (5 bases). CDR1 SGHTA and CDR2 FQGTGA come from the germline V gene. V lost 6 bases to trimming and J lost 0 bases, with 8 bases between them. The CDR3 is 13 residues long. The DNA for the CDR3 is TGTGCCAGCAGTTTACAGGTGAACACTGAAGCTTTCTGT. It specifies CASSLQVNTEAFC.

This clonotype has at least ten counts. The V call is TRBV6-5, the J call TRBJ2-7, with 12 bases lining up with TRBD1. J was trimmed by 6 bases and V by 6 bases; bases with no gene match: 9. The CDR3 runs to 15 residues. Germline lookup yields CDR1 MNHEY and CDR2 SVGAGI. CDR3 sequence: CASSLSGTGGFEQYF. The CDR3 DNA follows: TGTGCCAGCAGCTTGTCCGGGACAGGGGGCTTCGAGCAGTACTTC.

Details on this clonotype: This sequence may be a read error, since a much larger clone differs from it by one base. The DNA of the CDR3 is TGTGCCAGCAGCCCCAGTATCGGGAGGGAAGATACGCAGTATTTT. Translated, it gives CASSPSIGREDTQYF. The chain links TRBV3-1 to TRBJ2-3; the match to TRBD2 covers 8 bases. Germline assignment: CDR1 LGHDT and CDR2 YNNKEL (reference sequence). V lost 4 bases to trimming and J lost 5 bases; unmatched junction nucleotides: 8. The CDR3 is made up of 15 amino acids.

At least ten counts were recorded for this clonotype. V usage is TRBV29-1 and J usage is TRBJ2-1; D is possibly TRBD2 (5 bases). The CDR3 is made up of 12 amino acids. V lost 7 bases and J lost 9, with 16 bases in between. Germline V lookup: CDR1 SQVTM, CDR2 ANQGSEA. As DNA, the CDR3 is TGCAGCGCCTACAGAATAGAGGGTGAGCAGTTCTTC. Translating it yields CSAYRIEGEQFF.

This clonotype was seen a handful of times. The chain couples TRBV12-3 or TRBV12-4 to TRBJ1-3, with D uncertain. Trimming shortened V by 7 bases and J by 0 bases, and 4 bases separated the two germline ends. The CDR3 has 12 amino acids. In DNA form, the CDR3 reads TGTGCCAGCACCGGCTCTGGAAACACCATATATTTT. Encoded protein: CASTGSGNTIYF.